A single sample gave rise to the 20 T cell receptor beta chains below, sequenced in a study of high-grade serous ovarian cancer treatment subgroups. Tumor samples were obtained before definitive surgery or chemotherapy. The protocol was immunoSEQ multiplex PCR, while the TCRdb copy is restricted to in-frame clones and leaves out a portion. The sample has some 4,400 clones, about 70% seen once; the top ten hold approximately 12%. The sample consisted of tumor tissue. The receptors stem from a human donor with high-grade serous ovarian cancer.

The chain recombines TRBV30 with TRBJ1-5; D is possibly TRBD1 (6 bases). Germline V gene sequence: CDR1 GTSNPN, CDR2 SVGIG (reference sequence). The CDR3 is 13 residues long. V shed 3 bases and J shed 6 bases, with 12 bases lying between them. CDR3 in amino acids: CAWSKQGPQPQHF. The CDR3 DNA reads TGTGCCTGGAGCAAGCAGGGGCCTCAGCCCCAGCATTTT. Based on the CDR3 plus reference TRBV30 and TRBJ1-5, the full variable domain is SQTIHQWPATLVQPVGSPLSLECTVEGTSNPNLYWYRQAAGRGLQLLFYSVGIGQISSEVPQNLSASRPQDRQFILSSKKLLLSDSGFYLCAWSKQGPQPQHFGDGTRLSIL.

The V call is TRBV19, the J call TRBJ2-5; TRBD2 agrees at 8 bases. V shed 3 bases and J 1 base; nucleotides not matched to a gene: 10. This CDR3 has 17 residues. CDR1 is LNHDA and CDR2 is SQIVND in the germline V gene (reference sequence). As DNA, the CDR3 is TGTGCCAGTAGTATTAGCCGCAGCGGGGGACCCCAAGAGACCCAGTACTTC. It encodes CASSISRSGGPQETQYF.

CDR3 nucleotide sequence: TGCAGCGGCTTCGGGGGCGGGAGAGAGACCCAGTACTTC. Amino acid sequence: CSGFGGGRETQYF. This rearrangement joins TRBV29-1 to TRBJ2-5; D possibly corresponds to TRBD2 (7 bases). Trimming left V 7 bases short and J 4 bases short, with 16 bases between. The V gene's germline CDR1 is SQVTM and CDR2 ANQGSEA. This CDR3 contains 13 residues.

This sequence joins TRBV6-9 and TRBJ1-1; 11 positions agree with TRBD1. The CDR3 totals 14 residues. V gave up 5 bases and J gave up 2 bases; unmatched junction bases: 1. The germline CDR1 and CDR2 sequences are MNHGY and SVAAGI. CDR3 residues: CASSRTGGNTEAFF. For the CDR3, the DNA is TGTGCCAGCAGTCGGACAGGGGGCAACACTGAAGCTTTCTTT.

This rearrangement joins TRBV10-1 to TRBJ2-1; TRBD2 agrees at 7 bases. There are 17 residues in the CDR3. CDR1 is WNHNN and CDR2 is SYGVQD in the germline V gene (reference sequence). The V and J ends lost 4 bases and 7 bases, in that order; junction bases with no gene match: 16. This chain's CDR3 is CASSGGTGGTSTNEQFF. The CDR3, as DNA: TGCGCCAGCAGTGGTGGTACGGGAGGTACAAGTACGAATGAGCAGTTCTTC.

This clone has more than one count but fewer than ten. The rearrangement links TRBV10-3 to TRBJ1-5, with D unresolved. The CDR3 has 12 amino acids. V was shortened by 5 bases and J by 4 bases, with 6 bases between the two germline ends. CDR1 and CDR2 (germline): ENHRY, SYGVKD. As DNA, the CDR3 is TGTGCCATCAGTACAGATAATCAGCCCCAGCATTTT. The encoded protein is CAISTDNQPQHF.

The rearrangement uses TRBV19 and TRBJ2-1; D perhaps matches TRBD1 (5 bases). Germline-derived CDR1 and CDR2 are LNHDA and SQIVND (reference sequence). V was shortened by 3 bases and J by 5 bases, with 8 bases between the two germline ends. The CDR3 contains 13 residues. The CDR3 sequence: CASSIGQNNEQFF. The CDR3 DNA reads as TGTGCCAGTAGTATCGGACAAAACAATGAGCAGTTCTTC.

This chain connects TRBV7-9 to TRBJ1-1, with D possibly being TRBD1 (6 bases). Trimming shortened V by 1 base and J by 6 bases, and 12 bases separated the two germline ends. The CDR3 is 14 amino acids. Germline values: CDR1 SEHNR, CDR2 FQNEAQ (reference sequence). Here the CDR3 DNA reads TGTGCCAGCAGCTTAGGCGCAGGGGAATCTGAAGCTTTCTTT. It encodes CASSLGAGESEAFF.

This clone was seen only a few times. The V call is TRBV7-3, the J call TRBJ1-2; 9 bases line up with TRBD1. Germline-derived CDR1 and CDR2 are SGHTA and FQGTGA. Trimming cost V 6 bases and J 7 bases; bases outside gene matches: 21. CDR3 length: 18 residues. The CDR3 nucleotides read TGTGCCAGCAGAAAGACTCCGGGACAGGGTGGGGATTATAGTGGCTACACCTTC. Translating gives CASRKTPGQGGDYSGYTF.

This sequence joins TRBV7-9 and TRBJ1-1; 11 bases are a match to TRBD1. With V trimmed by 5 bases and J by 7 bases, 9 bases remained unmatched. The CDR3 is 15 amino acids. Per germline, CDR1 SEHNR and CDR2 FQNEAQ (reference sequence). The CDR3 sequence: CASSLRTGGDGEAFF. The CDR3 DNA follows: TGTGCCAGCAGCCTTCGGACAGGGGGCGATGGTGAAGCTTTCTTT. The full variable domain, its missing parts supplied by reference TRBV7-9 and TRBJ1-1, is DTGVSQNPRHKITKRGQNVTFRCDPISEHNRLYWYRQTLGQGPEFLTYFQNEAQLEKSRLLSDRFSAERPKGSFSTLEIQRTEQGDSAMYLCASSLRTGGDGEAFFGQGTRLTVV.

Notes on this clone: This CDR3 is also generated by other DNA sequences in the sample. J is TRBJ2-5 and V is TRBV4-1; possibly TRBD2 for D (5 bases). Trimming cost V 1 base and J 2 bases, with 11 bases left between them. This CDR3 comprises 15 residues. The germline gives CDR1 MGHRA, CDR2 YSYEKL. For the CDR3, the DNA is TGCGCCAGCAGCCAAGTAAAAACGGGGCAAGAGACCCAGTACTTC. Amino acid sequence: CASSQVKTGQETQYF.

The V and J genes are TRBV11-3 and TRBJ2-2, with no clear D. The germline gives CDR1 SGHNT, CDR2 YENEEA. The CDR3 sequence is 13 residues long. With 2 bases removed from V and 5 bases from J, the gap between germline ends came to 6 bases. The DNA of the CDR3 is TGTGCCAGCAGCTTAATTTCGACCGGGGAGCTGTTTTTT. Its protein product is CASSLISTGELFF.

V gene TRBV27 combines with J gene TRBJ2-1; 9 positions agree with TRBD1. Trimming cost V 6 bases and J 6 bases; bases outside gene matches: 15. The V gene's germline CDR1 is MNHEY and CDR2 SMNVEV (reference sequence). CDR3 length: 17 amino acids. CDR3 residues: CASSLHLGTGYPNEQFF. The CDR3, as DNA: TGTGCCAGCAGCCTCCACCTGGGGACAGGGTACCCCAATGAGCAGTTCTTC.

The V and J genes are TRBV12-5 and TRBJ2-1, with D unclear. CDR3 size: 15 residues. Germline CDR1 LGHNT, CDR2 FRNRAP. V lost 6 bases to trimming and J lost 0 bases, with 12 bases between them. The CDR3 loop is CASGGGASSYNEQFF. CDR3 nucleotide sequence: TGTGCTAGTGGCGGCGGAGCTTCCTCCTACAATGAGCAGTTCTTC. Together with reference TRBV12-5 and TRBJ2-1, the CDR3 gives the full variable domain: DARVTQTPRHKVTEMGQEVTMRCQPILGHNTVFWYRQTMMQGLELLAYFRNRAPLDDSGMPKDRFSAEMPDATLATLKIQPSEPRDSAVYFCASGGGASSYNEQFFGPGTRLTVL.

The DNA for the CDR3 is TGCAGCGTTCTCGACCAGGGGGGCCGTTCCTACAATGAGCAGTTCTTC. This encodes CSVLDQGGRSYNEQFF. This chain connects TRBV29-1 to TRBJ2-1; possible D gene TRBD1, 7 bases. The V gene lost 5 bases and the J gene lost 1 base, with 18 bases spanning the gap. This CDR3 is built from 16 residues. Germline-derived CDR1 and CDR2 are SQVTM and ANQGSEA.

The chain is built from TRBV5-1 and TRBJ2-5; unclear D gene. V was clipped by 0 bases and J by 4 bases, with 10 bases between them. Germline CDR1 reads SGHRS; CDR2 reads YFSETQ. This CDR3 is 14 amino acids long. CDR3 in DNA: TGCGCCAGCAGCTTGGGGATGGAAGGAGAGACCCAGTACTTC. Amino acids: CASSLGMEGETQYF.

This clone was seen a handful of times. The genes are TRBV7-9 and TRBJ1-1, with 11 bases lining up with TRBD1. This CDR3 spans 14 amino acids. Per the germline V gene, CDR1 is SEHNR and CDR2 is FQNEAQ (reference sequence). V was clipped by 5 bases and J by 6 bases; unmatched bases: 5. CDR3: CASSRGQGAPEAFF. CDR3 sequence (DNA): TGTGCCAGCAGCCGAGGACAGGGGGCGCCTGAAGCTTTCTTT.

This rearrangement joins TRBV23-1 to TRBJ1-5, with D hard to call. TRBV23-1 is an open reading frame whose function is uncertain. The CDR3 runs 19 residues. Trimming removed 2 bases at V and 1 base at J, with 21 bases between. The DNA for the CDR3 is TGCGCCAGCAGTCAAACCCGGAGAATAGGAGGAGTAAGCAATCAGCCCCAGCATTTT. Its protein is CASSQTRRIGGVSNQPQHF.

CDR3 loop: CAITPAGGTGNEQFF. Written as DNA, the CDR3 is TGTGCCATCACCCCCGCGGGGGGAACAGGTAATGAGCAGTTCTTC. The V gene is TRBV10-3, the J gene TRBJ2-1; 8 nucleotides align to TRBD2. Trimming cost V 7 bases and J 7 bases; bases outside gene matches: 12. CDR3 length equals 15 residues. Germline CDR1 reads ENHRY; CDR2 reads SYGVKD.

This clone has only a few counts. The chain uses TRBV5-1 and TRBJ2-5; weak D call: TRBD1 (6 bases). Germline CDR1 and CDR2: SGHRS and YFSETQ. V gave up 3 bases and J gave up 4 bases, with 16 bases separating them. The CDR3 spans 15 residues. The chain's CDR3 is CASSSGQTRLETQYF. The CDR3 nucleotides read TGCGCCAGCAGCTCCGGACAGACAAGGTTAGAGACCCAGTACTTC.